This TCR beta chain comes out of a study of control samples from healthy donors and cancer patients. V was clipped by 2 bases and J by 3 bases, with 9 bases between them. CDR1 and CDR2 from the germline V gene are SGHDT and YYEEEE. CDR3 length equals 13 residues. The data were produced by immunoSEQ multiplex PCR, yet TCRdb's version contains in-frame clones alone and is incomplete. The table has around 150,000 clones, 96% seen once. The sample was blood. This chain joins TRBV5-6 and TRBJ2-7; a weak D match, TRBD2 (6 bases). This sequence originates from a woman under 40 in good health. DNA of the CDR3: TGTGCCAGCAGCTTACCCGGGGGCTACGAGCAGTACTTC. This translates into CASSLPGGYEQYF.